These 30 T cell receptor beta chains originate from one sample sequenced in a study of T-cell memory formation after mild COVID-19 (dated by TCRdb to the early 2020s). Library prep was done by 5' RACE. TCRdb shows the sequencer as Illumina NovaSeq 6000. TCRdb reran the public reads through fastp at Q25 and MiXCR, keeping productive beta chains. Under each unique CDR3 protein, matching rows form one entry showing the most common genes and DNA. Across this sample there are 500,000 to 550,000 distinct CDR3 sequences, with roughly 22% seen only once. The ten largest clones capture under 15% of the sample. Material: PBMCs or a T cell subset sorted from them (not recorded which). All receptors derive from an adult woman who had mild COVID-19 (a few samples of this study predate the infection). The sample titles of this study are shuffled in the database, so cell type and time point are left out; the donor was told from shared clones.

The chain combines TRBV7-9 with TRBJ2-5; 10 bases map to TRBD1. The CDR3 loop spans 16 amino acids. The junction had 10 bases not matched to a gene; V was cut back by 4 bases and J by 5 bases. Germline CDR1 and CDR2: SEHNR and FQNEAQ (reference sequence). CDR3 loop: CASSSPPGQGYETQYF. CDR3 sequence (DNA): TGTGCCAGCAGCTCACCCCCGGGACAGGGGTATGAGACCCAGTACTTC.

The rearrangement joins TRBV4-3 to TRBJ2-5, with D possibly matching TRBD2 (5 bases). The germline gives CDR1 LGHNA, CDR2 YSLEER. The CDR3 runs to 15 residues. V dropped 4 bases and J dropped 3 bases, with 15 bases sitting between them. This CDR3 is CASSRAEGVEETQYF. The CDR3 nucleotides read TGCGCCAGCAGCCGGGCCGAGGGTGTGGAAGAGACCCAGTACTTC.

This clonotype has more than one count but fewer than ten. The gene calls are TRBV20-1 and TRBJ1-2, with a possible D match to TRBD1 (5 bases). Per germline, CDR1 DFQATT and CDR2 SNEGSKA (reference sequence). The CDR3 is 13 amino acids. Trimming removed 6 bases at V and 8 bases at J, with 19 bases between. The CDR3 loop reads CSAYSGGVRGYTF. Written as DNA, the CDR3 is TGCAGTGCCTATTCCGGGGGGGTGCGAGGCTACACCTTC.

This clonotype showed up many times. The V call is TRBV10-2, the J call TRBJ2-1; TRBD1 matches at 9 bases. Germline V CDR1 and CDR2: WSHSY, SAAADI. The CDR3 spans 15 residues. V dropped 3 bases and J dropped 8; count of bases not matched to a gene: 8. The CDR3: CASSDPDRGIYEQFF. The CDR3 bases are TGCGCCAGCAGTGACCCGGACAGGGGAATTTATGAGCAGTTCTTC.

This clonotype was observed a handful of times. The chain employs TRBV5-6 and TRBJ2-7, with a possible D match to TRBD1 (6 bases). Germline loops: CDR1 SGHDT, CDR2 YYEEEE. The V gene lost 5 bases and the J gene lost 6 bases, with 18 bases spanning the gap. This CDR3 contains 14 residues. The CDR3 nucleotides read TGTGCCAGCAGTCCATGGCCGGACAGCAGCGAGCAGTACTTC. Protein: CASSPWPDSSEQYF.

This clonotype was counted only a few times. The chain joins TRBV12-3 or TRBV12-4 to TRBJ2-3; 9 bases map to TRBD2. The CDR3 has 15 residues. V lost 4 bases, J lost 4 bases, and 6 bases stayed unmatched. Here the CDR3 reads CASSSPGLASDTQYF. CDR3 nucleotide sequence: TGTGCCAGCAGTTCCCCGGGACTAGCTTCAGATACGCAGTATTTT.

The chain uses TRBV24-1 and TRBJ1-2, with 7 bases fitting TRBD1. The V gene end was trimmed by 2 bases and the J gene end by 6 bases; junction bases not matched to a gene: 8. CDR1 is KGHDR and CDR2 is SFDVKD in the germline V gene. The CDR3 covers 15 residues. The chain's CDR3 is CATSDWTGSNNGYTF. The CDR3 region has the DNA TGTGCCACCAGTGATTGGACAGGTTCCAATAATGGCTACACCTTC.

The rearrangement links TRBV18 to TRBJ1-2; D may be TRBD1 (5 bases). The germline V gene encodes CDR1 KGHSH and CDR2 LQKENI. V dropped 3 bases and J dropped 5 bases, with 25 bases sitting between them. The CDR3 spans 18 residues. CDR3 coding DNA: TGTGCCAGCTCACCCAATCCGTCGGCCGGGGGAAGTAGGTATGGCTACACCTTC. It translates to CASSPNPSAGGSRYGYTF.

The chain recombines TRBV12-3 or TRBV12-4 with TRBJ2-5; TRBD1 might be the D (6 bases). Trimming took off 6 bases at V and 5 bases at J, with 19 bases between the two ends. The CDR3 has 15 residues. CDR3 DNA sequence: TGTGCCAGCAGCCAATCGATCGGGACAAGGGAGACCCAGTACTTC. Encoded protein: CASSQSIGTRETQYF.

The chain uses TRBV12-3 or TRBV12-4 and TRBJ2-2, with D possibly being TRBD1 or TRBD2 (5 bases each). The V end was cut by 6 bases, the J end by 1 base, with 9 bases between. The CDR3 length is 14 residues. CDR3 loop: CASRTGGNTGELFF. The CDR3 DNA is TGTGCCAGCAGGACTGGGGGGAACACCGGGGAGCTGTTTTTT.

CDR3 coding DNA: TGCAGTGCTAGAGATAGCGGGAGTCGCACAGATACGCAGTATTTT. This codes for CSARDSGSRTDTQYF. This chain links TRBV20-1 with TRBJ2-3, with 9 positions matching TRBD2. The length of the CDR3 is 15 residues. Germline V gene lookup returns CDR1 DFQATT and CDR2 SNEGSKA (reference sequence). The trim removed 0 bases at V and 1 base at J, leaving 2 bases unmatched.

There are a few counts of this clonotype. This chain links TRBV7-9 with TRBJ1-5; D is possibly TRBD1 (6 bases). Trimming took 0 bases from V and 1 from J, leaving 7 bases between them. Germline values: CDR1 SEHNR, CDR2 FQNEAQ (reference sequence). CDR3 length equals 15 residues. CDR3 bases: TGTGCCAGCAGCTTAGCGACAGGCAGCAATCAGCCCCAGCATTTT. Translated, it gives CASSLATGSNQPQHF.

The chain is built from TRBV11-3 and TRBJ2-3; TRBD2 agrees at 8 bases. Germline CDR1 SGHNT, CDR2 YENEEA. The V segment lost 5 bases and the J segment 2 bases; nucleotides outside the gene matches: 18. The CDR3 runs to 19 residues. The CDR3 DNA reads TGTGCCAGCAGCCGCCTTACTAGTACTAGCGGTTCCTACACAGATACGCAGTATTTT. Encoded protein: CASSRLTSTSGSYTDTQYF. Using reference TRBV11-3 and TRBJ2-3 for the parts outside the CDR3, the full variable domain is EAGVVQSPRYKIIEKKQPVAFWCNPISGHNTLYWYLQNLGQGPELLIRYENEEAVDDSQLPKDRFSAERLKGVDSTLKIQPAELGDSAVYLCASSRLTSTSGSYTDTQYFGPGTRLTVL.

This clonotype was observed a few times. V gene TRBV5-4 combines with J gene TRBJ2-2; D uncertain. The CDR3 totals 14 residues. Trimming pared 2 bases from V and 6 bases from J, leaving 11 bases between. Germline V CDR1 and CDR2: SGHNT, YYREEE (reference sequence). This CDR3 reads CASSFLGRPGELFF. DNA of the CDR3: TGTGCCAGCAGCTTTTTGGGTCGGCCCGGGGAGCTGTTTTTT.

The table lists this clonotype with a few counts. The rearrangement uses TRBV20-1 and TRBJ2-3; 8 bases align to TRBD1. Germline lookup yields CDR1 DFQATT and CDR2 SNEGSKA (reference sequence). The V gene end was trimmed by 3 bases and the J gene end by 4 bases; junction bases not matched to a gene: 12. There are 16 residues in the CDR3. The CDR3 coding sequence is TGCAGTGCTAGTGACCCTACGACAGGGGTAGCAGATACGCAGTATTTT. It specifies CSASDPTTGVADTQYF.

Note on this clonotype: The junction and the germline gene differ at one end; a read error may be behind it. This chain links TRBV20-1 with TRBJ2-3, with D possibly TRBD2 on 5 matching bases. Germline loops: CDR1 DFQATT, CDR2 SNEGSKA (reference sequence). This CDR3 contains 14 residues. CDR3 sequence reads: CSARGRAGTDTQYF. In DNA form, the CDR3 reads TGCAGTGCAAGAGGGCGGGCAGGCACAGATACGCAGTATTTT.

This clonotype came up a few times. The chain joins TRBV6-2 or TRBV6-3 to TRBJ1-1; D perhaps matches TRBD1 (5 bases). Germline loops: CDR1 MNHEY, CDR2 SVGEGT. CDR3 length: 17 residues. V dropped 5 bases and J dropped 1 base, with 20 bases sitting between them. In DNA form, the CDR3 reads TGTGCCAGCAGTATCTTTCTGGCTCGGGGGGAGAACACTGAAGCTTTCTTT. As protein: CASSIFLARGENTEAFF.

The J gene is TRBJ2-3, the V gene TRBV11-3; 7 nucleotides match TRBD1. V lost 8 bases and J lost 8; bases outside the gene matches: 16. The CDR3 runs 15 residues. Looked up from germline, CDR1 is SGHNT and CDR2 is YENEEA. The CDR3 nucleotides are TGTGCCAGCGGGAGACAGGGCCTCGGAGCCTTTACGCAGTATTTT. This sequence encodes CASGRQGLGAFTQYF.

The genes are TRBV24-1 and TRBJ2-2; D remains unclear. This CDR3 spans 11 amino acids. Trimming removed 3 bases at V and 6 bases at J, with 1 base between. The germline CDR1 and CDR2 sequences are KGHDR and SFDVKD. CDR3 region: CATSDPGELFF. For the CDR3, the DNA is TGTGCCACCAGTGATCCCGGGGAGCTGTTTTTT.

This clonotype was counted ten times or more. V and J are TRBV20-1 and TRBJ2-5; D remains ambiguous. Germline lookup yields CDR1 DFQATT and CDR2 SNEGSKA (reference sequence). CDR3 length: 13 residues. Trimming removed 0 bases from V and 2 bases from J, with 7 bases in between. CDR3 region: CSARDPQQETQYF. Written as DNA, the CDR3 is TGCAGTGCTAGAGATCCACAGCAAGAGACCCAGTACTTC.

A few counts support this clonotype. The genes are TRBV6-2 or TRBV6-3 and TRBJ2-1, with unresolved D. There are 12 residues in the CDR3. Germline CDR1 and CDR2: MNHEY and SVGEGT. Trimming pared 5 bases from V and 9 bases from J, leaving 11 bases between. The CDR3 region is CASSERRIEQFF. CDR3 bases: TGTGCCAGCAGTGAAAGGCGTATTGAGCAGTTCTTC.

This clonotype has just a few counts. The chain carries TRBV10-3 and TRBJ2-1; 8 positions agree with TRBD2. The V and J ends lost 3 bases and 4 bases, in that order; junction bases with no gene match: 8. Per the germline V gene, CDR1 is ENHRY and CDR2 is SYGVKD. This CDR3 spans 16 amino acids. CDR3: CAISEPGGAPYNEQFF. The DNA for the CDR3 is TGTGCCATCAGTGAACCCGGGGGGGCTCCTTACAATGAGCAGTTCTTC.

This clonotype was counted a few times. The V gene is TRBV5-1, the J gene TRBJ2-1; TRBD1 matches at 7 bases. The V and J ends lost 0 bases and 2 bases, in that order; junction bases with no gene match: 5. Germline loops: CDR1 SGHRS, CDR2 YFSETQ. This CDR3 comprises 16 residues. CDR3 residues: CASSLARQGPYNEQFF. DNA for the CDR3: TGCGCCAGCAGCTTGGCACGACAGGGACCCTACAATGAGCAGTTCTTC.

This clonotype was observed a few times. The CDR3 DNA reads TGCAGTGCTACTACAGGGTTGGGCCAGCCCCAGCATTTT. Residues: CSATTGLGQPQHF. The genes are TRBV20-1 and TRBJ1-5, with D perhaps matching TRBD1 (6 bases). Looked up from germline, CDR1 is DFQATT and CDR2 is SNEGSKA (reference sequence). The CDR3 consists of 13 residues. The ends were cut back, 4 bases at V and 7 bases at J, with 14 bases in the middle.

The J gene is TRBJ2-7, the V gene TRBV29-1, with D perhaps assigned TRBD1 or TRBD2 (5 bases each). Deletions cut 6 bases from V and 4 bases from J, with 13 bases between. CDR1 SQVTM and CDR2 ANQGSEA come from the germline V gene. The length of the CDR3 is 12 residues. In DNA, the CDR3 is TGCAGCGTACCAGGGAGTAGGTACGAGCAGTACTTC. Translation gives CSVPGSRYEQYF.

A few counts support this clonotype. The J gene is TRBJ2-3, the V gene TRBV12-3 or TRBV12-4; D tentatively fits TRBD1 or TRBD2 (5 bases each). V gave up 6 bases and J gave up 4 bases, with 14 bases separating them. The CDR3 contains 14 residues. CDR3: CASSGDESPDTQYF. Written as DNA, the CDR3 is TGTGCCAGCAGCGGGGACGAGAGCCCAGATACGCAGTATTTT.

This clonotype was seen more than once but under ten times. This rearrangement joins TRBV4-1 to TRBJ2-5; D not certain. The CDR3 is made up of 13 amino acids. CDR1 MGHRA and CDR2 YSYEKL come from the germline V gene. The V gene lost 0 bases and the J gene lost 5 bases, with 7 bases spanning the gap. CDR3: CASSQDHTETQYF. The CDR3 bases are TGCGCCAGCAGCCAAGATCATACGGAGACCCAGTACTTC.

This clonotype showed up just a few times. For the CDR3, the DNA is TGTGCCTGGAGTGTCGGGAACACAGATACGCAGTATTTT. It encodes CAWSVGNTDTQYF. The V and J genes are TRBV30 and TRBJ2-3, with a tentative D call TRBD2 (5 bases). The V end lost 0 bases, the J end lost 2 bases, and 6 bases lay between the germline ends. Germline V gives CDR1 GTSNPN, CDR2 SVGIG (reference sequence). This CDR3 region has 13 residues.

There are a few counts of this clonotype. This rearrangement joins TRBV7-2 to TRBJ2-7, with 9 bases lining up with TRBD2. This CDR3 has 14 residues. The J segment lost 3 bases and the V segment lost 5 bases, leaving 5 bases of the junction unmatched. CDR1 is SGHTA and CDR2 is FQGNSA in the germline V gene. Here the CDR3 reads CASSVSGSGYEQYF. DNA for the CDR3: TGTGCCAGCAGCGTTAGCGGGAGCGGCTACGAGCAGTACTTC.

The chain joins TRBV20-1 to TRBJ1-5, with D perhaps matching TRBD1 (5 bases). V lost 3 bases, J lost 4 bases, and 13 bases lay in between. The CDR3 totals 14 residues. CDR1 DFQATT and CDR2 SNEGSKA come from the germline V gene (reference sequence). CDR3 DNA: TGCAGTGCTAGGACGGCAGGGCAGAATCAGCCCCAGCATTTT. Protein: CSARTAGQNQPQHF.